This T cell receptor (beta chain) is from a study of vaccination and CD4 T cells after COVID-19. Study summary: Following dose two, a median roughly 72 days (range 14 to 241) passed before post-vaccine samples were taken.

MiXCR, run by TCRdb on the PCR reads, gives a single entry per CDR3 protein. Of 20,000 to 25,000 distinct CDR3 sequences listed, under 60% are singletons. The count of this clonotype is one. The target antigen is unknown. The germline gene is not matched at one end of the junction; a read error may be the cause. The germline V gene encodes CDR1 SNHLY and CDR2 FYNNEI. This CDR3 spans 10 amino acids. Study results and caveats: Within convalescent individuals, 304 out of 307 vaccine-specific clones proved to be spike mono-reactive.

The chain links TRBV2 to TRBJ1-1; D may be TRBD1 (5 bases). The clonotype comes from a human donor who had recovered from COVID-19. This specimen consisted of CD4+ T cells from blood, obtained before SARS-CoV-2 vaccination. CDR3 loop: CTSNDSEAFF. The DNA for the CDR3 is TGTACCAGCAATGACAGTGAAGCTTTCTTT.